A single TCR beta chain is shown here with its context. Original handling: Amplification with reference gene primers provided the estimates of nucleated cell counts. TCRdb's copy holds only in-frame clones and misses some; the assay was immunoSEQ multiplex PCR. The DNA gave D and trimming, while V, J and clone size come from that table. The data contain 140,000 to 150,000 clones, 65% to 90% of them singletons. V was clipped by 7 bases and J by 6 bases; unmatched bases: 30. The CDR3 has 21 residues. CDR1 and CDR2 from the germline V gene are LNHDA and SQIVND (reference sequence). This specimen belongs to a study of blood T cell repertoires in COVID-19. On the study more broadly: From T cells, B-cell-depleted T cells, or PBMCs came the material, which was cDNA or gDNA.

The chain has TRBV19 and TRBJ1-3; 7 positions match TRBD1. The TCR comes from a man between 60 and 70 years old with active or convalescent COVID-19. Sequencing was performed on peripheral blood. The CDR3 region has the DNA TGTGCCAGTAATTCTCTGGGGACAGTCGCCCCCGCCGCTCCGGTCTTAAACACCATATATTTT. It translates to CASNSLGTVAPAAPVLNTIYF.